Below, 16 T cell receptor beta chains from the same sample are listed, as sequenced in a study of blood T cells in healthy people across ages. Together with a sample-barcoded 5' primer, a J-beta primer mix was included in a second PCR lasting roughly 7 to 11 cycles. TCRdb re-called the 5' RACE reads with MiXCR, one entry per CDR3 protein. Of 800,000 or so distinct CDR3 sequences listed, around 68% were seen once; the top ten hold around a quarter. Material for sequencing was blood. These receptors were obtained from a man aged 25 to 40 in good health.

As DNA, the CDR3 is TGTGCCAGTCGGCGCGGGACAGCACTCTACGAGCAGTACTTC. Its protein is CASRRGTALYEQYF. V is TRBV6-2 or TRBV6-3 and J is TRBJ2-7, with D possibly TRBD1 on 7 matching bases. CDR3 length: 14 residues. Germline V gene lookup returns CDR1 MNHEY and CDR2 SVGEGT. The V end was cut by 9 bases, the J end by 3 bases, with 18 bases between.

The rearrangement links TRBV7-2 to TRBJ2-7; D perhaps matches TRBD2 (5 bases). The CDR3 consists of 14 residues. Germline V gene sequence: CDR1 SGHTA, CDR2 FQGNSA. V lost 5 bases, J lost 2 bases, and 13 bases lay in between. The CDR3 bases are TGTGCCAGCAGCGCCCGACCCGGGGCCTACGAGCAGTACTTC. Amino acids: CASSARPGAYEQYF.

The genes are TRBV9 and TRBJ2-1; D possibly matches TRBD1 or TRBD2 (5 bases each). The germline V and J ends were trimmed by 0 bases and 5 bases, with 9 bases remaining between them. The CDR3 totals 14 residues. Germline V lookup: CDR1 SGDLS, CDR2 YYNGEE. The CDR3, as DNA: TGTGCCAGCAGCGTAGCGGGACCCAACAATGAGCAGTTCTTC. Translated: CASSVAGPNNEQFF. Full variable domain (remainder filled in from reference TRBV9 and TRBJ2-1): DSGVTQTPKHLITATGQRVTLRCSPRSGDLSVYWYQQSLDQGLQFLIQYYNGEERAKGNILERFSAQQFPDLHSELNLSSLELGDSALYFCASSVAGPNNEQFFGPGTRLTVL.

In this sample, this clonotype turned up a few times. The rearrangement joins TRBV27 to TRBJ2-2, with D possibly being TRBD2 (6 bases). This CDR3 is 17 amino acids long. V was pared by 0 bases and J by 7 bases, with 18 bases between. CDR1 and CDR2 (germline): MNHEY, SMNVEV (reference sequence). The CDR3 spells CASSLSIGGDVGGELFF. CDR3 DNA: TGTGCCAGCAGTTTATCGATTGGAGGGGATGTTGGCGGGGAGCTGTTTTTT.

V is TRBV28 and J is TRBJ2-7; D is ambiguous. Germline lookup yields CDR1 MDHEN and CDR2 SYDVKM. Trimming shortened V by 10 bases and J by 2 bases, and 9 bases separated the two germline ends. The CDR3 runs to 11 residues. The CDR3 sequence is CAISRAYEQYF. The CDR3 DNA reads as TGTGCCATCTCTCGGGCCTACGAGCAGTACTTC.

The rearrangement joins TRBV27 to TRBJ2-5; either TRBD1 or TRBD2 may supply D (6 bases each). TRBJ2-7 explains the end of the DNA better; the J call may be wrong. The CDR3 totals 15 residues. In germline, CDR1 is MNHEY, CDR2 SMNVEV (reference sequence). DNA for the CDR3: TGTGCCAGCAGTTTTCGTTGGGGGGCCACCTACGAGCAGTACTTC. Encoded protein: CASSFRWGATYEQYF.

As DNA, the CDR3 is TGCAGTGCTAGAGATGGCTCAGGGGCCAGATACCACTACGAGCAGTACTTC. Translated: CSARDGSGARYHYEQYF. The V and J genes are TRBV20-1 and TRBJ2-7; D perhaps matches TRBD1 (6 bases). Trimming cost V 0 bases and J 3 bases, with 21 bases left between them. The CDR3 runs 17 residues. CDR1 and CDR2 (germline): DFQATT, SNEGSKA (reference sequence).

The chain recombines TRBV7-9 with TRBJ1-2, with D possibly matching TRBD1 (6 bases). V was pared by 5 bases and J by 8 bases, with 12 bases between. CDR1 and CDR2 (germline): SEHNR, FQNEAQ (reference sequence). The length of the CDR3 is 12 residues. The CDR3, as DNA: TGTGCCAGCAGCCGCGGGGGCTGGGGCTACACCTTC. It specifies CASSRGGWGYTF.

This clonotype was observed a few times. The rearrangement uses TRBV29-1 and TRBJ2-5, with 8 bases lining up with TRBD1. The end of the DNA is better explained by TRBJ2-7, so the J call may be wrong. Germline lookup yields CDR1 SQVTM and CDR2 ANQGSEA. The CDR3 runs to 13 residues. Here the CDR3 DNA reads TGCAGCGCCTCGGCCGGACAGGGCTACGAGCAGTACTTC. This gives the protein CSASAGQGYEQYF.

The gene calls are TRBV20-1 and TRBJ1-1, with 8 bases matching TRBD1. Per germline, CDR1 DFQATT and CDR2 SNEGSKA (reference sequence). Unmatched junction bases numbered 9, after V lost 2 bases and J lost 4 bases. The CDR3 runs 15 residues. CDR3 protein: CSARPLTGVGTEAFF. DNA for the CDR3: TGCAGTGCTAGACCTCTGACAGGGGTGGGCACTGAAGCTTTCTTT.

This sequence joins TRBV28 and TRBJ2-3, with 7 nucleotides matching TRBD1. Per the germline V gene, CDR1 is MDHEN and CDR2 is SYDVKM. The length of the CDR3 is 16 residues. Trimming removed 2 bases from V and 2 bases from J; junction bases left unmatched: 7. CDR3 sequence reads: CASSLQGTEDTDTQYF. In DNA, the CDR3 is TGTGCCAGCAGTTTACAAGGGACAGAAGACACAGATACGCAGTATTTT.

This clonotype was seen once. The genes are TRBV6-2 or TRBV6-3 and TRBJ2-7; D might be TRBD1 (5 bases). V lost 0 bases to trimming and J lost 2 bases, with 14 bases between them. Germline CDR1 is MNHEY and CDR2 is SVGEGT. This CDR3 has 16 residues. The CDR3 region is CASSYSRQGSAYEQYF. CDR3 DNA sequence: TGTGCCAGCAGTTACTCTCGGCAGGGAAGTGCCTACGAGCAGTACTTC.

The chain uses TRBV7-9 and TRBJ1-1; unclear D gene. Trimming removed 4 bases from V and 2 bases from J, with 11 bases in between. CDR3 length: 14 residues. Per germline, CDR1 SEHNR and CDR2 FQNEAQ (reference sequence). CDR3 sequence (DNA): TGTGCCAGCAGCTCCCAGCAGGTTAACACTGAAGCTTTCTTT. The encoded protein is CASSSQQVNTEAFF.

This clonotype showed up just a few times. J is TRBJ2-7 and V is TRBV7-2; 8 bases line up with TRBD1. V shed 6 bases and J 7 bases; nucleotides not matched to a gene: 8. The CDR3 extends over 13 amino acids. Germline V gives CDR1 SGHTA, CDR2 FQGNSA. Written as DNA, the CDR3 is TGTGCCAGCAGTCCTAACAGGGGGATTGAGCAGTACTTC. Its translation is CASSPNRGIEQYF. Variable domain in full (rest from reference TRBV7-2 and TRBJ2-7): GAGVSQSPSNKVTEKGKDVELRCDPISGHTALYWYRQSLGQGLEFLIYFQGNSAPDKSGLPSDRFSAERTGGSVSTLTIQRTQQEDSAVYLCASSPNRGIEQYFGPGTRLTVT.

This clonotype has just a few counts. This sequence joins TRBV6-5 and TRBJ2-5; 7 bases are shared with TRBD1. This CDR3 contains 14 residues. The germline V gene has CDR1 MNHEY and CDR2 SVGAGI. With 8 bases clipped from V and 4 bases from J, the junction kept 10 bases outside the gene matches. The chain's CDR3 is CASSLPGGRETQYF. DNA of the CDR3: TGTGCCAGCTCCCTCCCAGGGGGACGAGAGACCCAGTACTTC.

In DNA, the CDR3 is TGCAGTGCTCCTCTCCGGGACAACTATGGCTACACCTTC. This codes for CSAPLRDNYGYTF. The rearrangement joins TRBV20-1 to TRBJ1-2; D is possibly TRBD1 (5 bases). CDR1 DFQATT and CDR2 SNEGSKA come from the germline V gene (reference sequence). The length of the CDR3 is 13 residues. V dropped 5 bases and J dropped 2 bases, with 12 bases sitting between them.